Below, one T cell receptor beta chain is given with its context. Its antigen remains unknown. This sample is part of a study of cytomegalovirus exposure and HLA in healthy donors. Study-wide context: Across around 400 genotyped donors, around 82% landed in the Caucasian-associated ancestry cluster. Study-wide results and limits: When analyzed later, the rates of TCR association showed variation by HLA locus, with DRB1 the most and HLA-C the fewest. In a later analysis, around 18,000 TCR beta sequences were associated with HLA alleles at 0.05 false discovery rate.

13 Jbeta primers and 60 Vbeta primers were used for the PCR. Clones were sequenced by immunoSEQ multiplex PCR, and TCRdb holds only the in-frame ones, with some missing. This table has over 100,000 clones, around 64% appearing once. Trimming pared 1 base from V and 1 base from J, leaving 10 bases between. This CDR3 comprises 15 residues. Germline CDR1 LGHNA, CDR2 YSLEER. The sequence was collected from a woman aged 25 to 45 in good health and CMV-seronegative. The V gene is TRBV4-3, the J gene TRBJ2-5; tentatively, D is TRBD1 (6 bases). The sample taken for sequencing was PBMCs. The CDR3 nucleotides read TGCGCCAGCAGCCAAGCACGAGGGGGCCAAGAGACCCAGTACTTC. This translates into CASSQARGGQETQYF.